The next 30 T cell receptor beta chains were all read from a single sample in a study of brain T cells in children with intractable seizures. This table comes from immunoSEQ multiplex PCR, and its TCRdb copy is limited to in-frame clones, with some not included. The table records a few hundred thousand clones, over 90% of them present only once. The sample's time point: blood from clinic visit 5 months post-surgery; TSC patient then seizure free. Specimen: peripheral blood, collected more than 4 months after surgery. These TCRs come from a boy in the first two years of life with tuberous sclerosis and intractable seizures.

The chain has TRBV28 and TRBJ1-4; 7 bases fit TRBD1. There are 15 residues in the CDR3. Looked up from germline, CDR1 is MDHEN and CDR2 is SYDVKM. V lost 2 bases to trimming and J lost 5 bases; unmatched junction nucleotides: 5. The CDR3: CASSLNRGLNEKLFF. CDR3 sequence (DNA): TGTGCCAGCAGTTTAAACAGGGGATTGAATGAAAAACTGTTTTTT. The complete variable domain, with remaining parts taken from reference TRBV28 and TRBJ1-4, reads DVKVTQSSRYLVKRTGEKVFLECVQDMDHENMFWYRQDPGLGLRLIYFSYDVKMKEKGDIPEGYSVSREKKERFSLILESASTNQTSMYLCASSLNRGLNEKLFFGSGTQLSVL.

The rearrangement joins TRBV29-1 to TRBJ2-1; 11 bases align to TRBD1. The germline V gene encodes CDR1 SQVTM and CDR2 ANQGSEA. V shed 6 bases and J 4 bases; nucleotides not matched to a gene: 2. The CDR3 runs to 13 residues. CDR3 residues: CSVGTGGYNEQFF. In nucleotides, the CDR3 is TGCAGCGTAGGGACAGGGGGGTACAATGAGCAGTTCTTC.

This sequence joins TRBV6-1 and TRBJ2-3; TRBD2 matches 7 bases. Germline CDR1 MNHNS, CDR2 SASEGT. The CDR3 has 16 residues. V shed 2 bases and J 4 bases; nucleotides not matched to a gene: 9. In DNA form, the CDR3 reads TGTGCCAGCAGTGAACGAGGCGGGGGTTTCGCAGATACGCAGTATTTT. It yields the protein CASSERGGGFADTQYF.

The CDR3 loop reads CASMRDRASTEAFF. CDR3 coding DNA: TGTGCCAGCATGAGAGACAGGGCTTCCACTGAAGCTTTCTTT. The gene calls are TRBV6-4 and TRBJ1-1; 7 nucleotides align to TRBD1. In germline, CDR1 is MRHNA, CDR2 SNTAGT. The CDR3 length is 14 residues. The ends lost 7 bases at V and 4 bases at J; junction bases unmatched: 9.

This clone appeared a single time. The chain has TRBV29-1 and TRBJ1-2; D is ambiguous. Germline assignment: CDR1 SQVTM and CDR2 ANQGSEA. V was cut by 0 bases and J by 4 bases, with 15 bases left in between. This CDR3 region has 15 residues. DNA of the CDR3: TGCAGCGTTGAAGATAAGTTCGTGGCAGCCTATGGCTACACCTTC. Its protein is CSVEDKFVAAYGYTF.

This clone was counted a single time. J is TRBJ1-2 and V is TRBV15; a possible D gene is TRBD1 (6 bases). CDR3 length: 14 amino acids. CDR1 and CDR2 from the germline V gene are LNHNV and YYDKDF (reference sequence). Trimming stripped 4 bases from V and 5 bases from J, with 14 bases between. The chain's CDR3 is CATSIAGVVYGYTF. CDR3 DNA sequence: TGTGCCACCAGCATCGCAGGGGTTGTTTATGGCTACACCTTC. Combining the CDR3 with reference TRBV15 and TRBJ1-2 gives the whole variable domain DAMVIQNPRYQVTQFGKPVTLSCSQTLNHNVMYWYQQKSSQAPKLLFHYYDKDFNNEADTPDNFQSRRPNTSFCFLDIRSPGLGDTAMYLCATSIAGVVYGYTFGSGTRLTVV.

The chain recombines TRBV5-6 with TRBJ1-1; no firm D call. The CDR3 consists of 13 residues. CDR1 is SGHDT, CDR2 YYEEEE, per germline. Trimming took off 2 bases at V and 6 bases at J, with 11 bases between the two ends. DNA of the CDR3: TGTGCCAGCAGCTTCAGACACGGCGCTGAAGCTTTCTTT. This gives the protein CASSFRHGAEAFF.

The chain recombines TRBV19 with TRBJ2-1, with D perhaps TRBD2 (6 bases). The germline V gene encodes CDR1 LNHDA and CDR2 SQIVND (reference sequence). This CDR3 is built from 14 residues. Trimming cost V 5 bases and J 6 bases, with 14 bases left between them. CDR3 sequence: CASSQPGLRNEQFF. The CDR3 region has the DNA TGTGCCAGTAGTCAACCGGGACTCCGCAATGAGCAGTTCTTC.

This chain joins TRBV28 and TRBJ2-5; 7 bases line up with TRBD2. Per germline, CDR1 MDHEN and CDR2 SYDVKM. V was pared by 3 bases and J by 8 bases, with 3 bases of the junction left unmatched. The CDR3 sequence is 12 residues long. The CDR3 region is CASSFGGDTQYF. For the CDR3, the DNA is TGTGCCAGCAGTTTTGGGGGGGATACCCAGTACTTC.

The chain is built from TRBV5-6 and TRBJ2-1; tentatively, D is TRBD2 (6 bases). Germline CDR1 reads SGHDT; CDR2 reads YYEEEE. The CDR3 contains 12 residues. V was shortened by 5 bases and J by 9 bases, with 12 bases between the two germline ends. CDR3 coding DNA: TGTGCCAGCAGTTTGATGGAGGGTGAGCAGTTCTTC. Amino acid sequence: CASSLMEGEQFF.

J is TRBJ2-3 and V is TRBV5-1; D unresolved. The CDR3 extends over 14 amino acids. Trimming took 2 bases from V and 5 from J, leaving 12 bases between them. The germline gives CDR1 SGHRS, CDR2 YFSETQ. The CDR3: CASSFREYGDTQYF. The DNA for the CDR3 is TGCGCCAGCAGCTTCCGAGAGTACGGAGATACGCAGTATTTT.

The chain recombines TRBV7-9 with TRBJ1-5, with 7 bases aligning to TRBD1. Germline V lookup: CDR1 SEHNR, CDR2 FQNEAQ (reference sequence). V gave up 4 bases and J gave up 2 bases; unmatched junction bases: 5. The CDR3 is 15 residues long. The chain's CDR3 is CASSSYRGGNQPQHF. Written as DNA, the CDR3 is TGTGCCAGCAGCTCGTACAGGGGTGGCAATCAGCCCCAGCATTTT. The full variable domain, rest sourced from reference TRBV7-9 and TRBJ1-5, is DTGVSQNPRHKITKRGQNVTFRCDPISEHNRLYWYRQTLGQGPEFLTYFQNEAQLEKSRLLSDRFSAERPKGSFSTLEIQRTEQGDSAMYLCASSSYRGGNQPQHFGDGTRLSIL.

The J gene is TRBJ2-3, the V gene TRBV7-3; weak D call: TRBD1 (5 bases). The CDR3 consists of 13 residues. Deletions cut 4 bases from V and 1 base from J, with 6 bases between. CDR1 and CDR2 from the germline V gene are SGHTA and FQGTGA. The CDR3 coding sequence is TGTGCCAGCAGCTCACAGGGCACAGATACGCAGTATTTT. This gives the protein CASSSQGTDTQYF.

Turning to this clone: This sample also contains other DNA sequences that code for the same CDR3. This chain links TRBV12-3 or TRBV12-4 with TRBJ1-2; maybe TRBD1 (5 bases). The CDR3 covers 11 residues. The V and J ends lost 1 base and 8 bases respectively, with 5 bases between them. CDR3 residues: CASSLGGGYTF. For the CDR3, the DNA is TGTGCCAGCAGTTTAGGGGGCGGCTACACCTTC.

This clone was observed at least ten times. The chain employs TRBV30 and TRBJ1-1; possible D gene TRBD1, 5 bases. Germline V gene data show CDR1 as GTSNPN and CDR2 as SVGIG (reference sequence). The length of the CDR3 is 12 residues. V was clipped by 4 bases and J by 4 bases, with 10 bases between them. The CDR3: CAWIAGGTEAFF. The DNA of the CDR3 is TGTGCCTGGATTGCCGGGGGCACTGAAGCTTTCTTT.

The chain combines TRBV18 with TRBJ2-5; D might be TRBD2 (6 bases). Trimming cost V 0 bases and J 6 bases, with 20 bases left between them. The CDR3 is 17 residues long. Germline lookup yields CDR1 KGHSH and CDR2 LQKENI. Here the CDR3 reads CASSPPKPPSGLKTQYF. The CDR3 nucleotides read TGTGCCAGCTCACCACCGAAACCCCCCAGCGGGTTGAAGACCCAGTACTTC.

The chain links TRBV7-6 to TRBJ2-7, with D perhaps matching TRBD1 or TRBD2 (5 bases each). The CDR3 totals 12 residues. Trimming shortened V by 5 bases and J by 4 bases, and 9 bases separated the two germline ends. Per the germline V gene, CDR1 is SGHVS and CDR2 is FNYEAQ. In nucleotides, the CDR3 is TGTGCCAGCAGCGCGTGGGGGTACGAGCAGTACTTC. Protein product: CASSAWGYEQYF.

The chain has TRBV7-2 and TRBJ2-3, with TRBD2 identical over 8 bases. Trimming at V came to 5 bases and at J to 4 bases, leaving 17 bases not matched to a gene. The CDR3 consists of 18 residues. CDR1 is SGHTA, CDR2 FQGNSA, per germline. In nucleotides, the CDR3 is TGTGCCAGCAGCCGGGAAGGACTAGCTTTAAGCATGTCAGATACGCAGTATTTT. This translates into CASSREGLALSMSDTQYF.

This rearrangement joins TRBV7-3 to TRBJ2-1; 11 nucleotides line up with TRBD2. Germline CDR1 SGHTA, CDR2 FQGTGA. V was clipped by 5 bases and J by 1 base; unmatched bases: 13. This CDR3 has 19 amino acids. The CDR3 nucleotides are TGTGCCAGCAGCCTAGAATCACCGGGACTAGCGGAATCCTACAATGAGCAGTTCTTC. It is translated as CASSLESPGLAESYNEQFF.

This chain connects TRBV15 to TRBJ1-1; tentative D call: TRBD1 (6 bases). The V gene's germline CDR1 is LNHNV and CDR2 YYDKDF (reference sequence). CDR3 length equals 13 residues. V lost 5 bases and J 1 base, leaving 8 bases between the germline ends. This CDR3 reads CATSPTGNTEAFF. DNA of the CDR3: TGTGCCACCAGCCCGACAGGGAACACTGAAGCTTTCTTT. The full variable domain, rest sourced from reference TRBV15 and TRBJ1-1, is DAMVIQNPRYQVTQFGKPVTLSCSQTLNHNVMYWYQQKSSQAPKLLFHYYDKDFNNEADTPDNFQSRRPNTSFCFLDIRSPGLGDTAMYLCATSPTGNTEAFFGQGTRLTVV.

This CDR3 is CASSPGTGIVNTIYF. The CDR3 DNA sequence: TGCGCCAGCAGCCCCGGGACAGGCATCGTAAACACCATATATTTT. The chain uses TRBV4-1 and TRBJ1-3; 8 nucleotides agree with TRBD1. CDR1 is MGHRA, CDR2 YSYEKL, per germline. The CDR3 is made up of 15 amino acids. V shed 4 bases and J 6 bases; nucleotides not matched to a gene: 8.

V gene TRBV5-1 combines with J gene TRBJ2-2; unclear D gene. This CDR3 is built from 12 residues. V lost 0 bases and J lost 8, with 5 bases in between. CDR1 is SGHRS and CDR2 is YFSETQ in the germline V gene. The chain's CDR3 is CASSLGEGELFF. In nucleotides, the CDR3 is TGCGCCAGCAGCTTGGGCGAAGGGGAGCTGTTTTTT.

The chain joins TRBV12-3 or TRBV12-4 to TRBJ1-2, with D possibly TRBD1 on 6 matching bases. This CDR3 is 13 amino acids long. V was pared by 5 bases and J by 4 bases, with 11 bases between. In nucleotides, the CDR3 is TGTGCCAGCAGTCTAGGACAGAGCTATGGCTACACCTTC. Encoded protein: CASSLGQSYGYTF.

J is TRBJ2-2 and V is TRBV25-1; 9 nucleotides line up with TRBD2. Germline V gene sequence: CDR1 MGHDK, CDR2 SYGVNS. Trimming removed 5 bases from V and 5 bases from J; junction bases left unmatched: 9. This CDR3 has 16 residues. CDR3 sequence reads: CASSQTSGGGTGELFF. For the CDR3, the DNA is TGTGCCAGCAGTCAGACTAGCGGAGGGGGTACCGGGGAGCTGTTTTTT.

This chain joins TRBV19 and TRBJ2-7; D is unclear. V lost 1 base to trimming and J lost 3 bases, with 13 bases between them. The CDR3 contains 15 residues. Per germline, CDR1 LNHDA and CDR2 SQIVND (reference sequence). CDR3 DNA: TGTGCCAGTAGTATAGTCGACCAGGCCCTCTACGAGCAGTACTTC. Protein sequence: CASSIVDQALYEQYF.

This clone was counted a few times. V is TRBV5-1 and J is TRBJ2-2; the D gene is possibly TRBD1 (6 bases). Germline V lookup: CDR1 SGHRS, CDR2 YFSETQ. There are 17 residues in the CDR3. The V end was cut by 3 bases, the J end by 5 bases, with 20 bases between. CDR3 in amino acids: CASSYYPTGDGTGELFF. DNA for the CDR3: TGCGCCAGCAGCTACTACCCGACAGGAGACGGGACCGGGGAGCTGTTTTTT.

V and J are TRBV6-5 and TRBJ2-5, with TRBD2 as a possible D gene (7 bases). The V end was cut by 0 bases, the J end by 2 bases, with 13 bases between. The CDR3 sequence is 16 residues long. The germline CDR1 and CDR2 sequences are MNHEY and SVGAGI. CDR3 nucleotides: TGTGCCAGCAGTTACTCGAGGAGGGGGGGACAAGAGACCCAGTACTTC. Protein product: CASSYSRRGGQETQYF.

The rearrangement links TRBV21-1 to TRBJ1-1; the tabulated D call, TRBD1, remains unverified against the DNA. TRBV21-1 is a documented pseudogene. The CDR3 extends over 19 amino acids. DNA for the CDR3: TGTGCCAGCAAGCAATCCCCAGGGCAGGGGCCCAGGGGGAACACTGAAGCTTTCTTT. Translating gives CASKQSPGQGPRGNTEAFF.

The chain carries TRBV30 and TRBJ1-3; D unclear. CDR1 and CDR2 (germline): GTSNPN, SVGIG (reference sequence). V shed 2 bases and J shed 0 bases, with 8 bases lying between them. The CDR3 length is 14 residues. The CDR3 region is CAWSIWASGNTIYF. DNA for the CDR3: TGTGCCTGGAGTATCTGGGCCTCTGGAAACACCATATATTTT.

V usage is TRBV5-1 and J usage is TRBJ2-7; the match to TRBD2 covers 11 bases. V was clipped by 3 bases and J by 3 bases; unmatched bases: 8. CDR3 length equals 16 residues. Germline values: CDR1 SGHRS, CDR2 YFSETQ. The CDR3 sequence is CASSSGTSGPRYEQYF. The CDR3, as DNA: TGCGCCAGCAGCTCCGGGACTAGCGGCCCTCGCTACGAGCAGTACTTC.